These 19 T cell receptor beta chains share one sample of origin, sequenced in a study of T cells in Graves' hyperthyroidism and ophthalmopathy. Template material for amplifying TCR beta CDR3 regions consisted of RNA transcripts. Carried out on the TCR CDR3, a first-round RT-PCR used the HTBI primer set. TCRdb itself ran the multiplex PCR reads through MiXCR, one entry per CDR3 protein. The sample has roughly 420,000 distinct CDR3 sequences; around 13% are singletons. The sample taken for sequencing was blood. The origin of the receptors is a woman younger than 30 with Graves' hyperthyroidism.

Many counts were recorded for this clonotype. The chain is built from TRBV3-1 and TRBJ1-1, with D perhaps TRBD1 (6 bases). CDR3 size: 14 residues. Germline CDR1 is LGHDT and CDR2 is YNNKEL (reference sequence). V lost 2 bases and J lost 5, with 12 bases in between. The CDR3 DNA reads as TGTGCCAGCAGCCAATCAGCGGGGGCGACTGAAGCTTTCTTT. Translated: CASSQSAGATEAFF.

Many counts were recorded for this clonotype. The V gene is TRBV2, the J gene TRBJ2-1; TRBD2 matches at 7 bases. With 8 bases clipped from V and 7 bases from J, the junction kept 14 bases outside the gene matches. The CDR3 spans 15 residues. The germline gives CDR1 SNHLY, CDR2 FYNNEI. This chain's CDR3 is CASRNRALAVNEQFF. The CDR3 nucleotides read TGTGCCAGCCGAAATCGTGCGCTAGCGGTTAATGAGCAGTTCTTC.

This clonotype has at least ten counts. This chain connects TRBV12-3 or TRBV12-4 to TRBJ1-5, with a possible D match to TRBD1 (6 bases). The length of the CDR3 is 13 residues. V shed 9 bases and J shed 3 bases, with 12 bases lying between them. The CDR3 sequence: CASRQDLNQPQHF. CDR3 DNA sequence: TGTGCCAGTAGACAGGACCTCAATCAGCCCCAGCATTTT.

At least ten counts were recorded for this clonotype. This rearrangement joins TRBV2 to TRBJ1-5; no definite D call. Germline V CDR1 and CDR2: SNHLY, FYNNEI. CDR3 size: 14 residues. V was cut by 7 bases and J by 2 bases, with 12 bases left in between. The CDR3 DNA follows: TGTGCCAGCACTCGCGGGCTAGGCAATCAGCCCCAGCATTTT. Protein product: CASTRGLGNQPQHF. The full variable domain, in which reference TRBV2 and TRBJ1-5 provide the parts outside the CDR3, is EPEVTQTPSHQVTQMGQEVILRCVPISNHLYFYWYRQILGQKVEFLVSFYNNEISEKSEIFDDQFSVERPDGSNFTLKIRSTKLEDSAMYFCASTRGLGNQPQHFGDGTRLSIL.

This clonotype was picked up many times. CDR3 DNA: TGCGCCAGCAGTGAGGGGGGTACGCAGTATTTT. Translating it yields CASSEGGTQYF. V usage is TRBV10-2 and J usage is TRBJ2-3; D is perhaps TRBD1 or TRBD2 (5 bases each). The germline V gene encodes CDR1 WSHSY and CDR2 SAAADI. The ends were cut back, 2 bases at V and 8 bases at J, with 5 bases in the middle. The length of the CDR3 is 11 residues.

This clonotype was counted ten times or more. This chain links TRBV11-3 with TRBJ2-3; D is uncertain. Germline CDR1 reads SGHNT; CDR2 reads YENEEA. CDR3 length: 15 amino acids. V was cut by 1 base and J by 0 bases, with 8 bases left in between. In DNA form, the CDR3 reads TGTGCCAGCAGCTTAGGAGTCTTGAGCACAGATACGCAGTATTTT. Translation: CASSLGVLSTDTQYF.

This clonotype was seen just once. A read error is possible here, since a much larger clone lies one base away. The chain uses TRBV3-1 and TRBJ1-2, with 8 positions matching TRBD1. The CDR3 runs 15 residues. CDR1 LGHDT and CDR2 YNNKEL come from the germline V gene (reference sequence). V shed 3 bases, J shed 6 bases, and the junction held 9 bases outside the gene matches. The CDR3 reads CASSQGAGGADGYTF. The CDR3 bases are TGTGCCAGCAGCCAGGGGGCAGGGGGCGCCGATGGCTACACCTTC.

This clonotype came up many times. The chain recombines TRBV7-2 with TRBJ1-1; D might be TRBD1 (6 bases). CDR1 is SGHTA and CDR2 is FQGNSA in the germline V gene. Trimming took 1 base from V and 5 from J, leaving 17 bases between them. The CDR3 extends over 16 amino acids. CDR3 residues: CASSLGFGRGATEAFF. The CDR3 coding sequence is TGTGCCAGCAGCTTAGGATTCGGCAGGGGCGCTACTGAAGCTTTCTTT.

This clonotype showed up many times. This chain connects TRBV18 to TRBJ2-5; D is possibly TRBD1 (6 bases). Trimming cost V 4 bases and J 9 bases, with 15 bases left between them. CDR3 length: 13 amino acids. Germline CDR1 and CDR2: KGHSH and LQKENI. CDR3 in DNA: TGTGCCAGCTCACAGCAATTACAGGGTTCCCAGTACTTC. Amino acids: CASSQQLQGSQYF.

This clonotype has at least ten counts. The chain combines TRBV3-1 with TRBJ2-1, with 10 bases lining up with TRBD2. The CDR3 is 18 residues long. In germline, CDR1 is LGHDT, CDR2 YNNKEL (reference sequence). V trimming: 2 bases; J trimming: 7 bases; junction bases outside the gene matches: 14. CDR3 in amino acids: CASSQLAGEWYFGNEQFF. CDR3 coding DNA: TGTGCCAGCAGCCAACTAGCGGGAGAATGGTATTTCGGAAATGAGCAGTTCTTC.

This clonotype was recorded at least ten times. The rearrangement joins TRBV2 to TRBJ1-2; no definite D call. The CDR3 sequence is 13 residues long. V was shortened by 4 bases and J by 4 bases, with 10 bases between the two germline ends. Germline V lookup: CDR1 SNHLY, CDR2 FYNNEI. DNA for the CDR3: TGTGCCAGCAGTGGCAGGCCGAGCTATGGCTACACCTTC. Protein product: CASSGRPSYGYTF.

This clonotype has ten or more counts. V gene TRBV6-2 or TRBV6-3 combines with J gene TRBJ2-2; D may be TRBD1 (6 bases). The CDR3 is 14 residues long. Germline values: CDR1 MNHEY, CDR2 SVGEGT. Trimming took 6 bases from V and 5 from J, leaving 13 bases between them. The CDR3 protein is CASSPGQKTGELFF. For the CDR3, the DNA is TGTGCCAGCAGCCCCGGACAGAAAACCGGGGAGCTGTTTTTT.

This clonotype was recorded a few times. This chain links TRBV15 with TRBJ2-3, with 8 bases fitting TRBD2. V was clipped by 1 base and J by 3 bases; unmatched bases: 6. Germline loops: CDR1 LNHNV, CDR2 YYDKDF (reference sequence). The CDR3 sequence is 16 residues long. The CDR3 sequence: CATSRVVLAETDTQYF. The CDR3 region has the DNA TGTGCCACCAGCAGAGTCGTACTAGCGGAAACAGATACGCAGTATTTT.

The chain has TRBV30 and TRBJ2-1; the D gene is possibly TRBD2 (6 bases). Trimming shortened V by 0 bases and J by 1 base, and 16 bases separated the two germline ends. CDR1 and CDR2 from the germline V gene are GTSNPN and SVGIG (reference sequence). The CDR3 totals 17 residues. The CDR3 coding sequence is TGTGCCTGGAGTGTTGAGGGTATGGGGGGTTCCTACAATGAGCAGTTCTTC. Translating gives CAWSVEGMGGSYNEQFF.

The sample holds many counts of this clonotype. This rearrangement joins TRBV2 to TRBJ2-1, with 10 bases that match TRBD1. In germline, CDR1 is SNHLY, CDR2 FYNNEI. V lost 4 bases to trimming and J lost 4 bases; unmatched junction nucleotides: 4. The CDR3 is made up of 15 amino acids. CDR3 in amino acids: CASSAGTGVYNEQFF. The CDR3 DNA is TGTGCCAGCAGTGCCGGGACAGGGGTTTACAATGAGCAGTTCTTC.

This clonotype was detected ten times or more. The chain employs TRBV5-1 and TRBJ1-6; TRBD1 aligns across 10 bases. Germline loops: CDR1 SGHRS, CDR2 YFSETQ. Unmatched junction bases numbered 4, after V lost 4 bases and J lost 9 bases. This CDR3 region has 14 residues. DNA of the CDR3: TGCGCCAGCAGCACGACAGGGGGCAGTTCACCCCTCCACTTT. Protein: CASSTTGGSSPLHF.

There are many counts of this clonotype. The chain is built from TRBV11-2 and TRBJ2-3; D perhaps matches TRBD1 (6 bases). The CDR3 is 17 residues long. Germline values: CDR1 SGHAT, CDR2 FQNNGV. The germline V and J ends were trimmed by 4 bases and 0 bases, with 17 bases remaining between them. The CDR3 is CASSSFSGTRSTDTQYF. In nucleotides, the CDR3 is TGTGCCAGCAGCTCATTTTCCGGGACACGGAGCACAGATACGCAGTATTTT.

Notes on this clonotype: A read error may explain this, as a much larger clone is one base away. The CDR3 nucleotides read TGTGCCATCAGTGGACAGCCGAACACTGAAGCTTTCTTT. The encoded protein is CAISGQPNTEAFF. This chain links TRBV10-3 with TRBJ1-1, with TRBD1 as a possible D gene (5 bases). The germline V gene encodes CDR1 ENHRY and CDR2 SYGVKD. The CDR3 is 13 residues long. Trimming left V 4 bases short and J 1 base short, with 7 bases between.

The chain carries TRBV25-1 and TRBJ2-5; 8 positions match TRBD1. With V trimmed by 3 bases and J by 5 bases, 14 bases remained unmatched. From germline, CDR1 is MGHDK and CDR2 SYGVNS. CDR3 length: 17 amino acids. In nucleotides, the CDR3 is TGTGCCAGCAGTGATTTCCCAAGCACAGGGGGTCGGGAGACCCAGTACTTC. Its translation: CASSDFPSTGGRETQYF.